Many counts were recorded for the clone carrying this TCR beta chain. The entry originates in a study of shared clonotypes between healthy human individuals. Data came from immunoSEQ multiplex PCR; TCRdb stores just in-frame clones and leaves some out. The sample holds some 530,000 clones; approximately 82% are singletons and the top ten take around 12%. CDR1 SGDLS and CDR2 YYNGEE come from the germline V gene. This CDR3 has 15 residues. V shed 1 base and J 4 bases; nucleotides not matched to a gene: 8. The material sequenced was PBMCs. This TCR came from a woman in her thirties or forties in good health. Some clones in this sample may be carry-over from other donors' samples. J is TRBJ2-7 and V is TRBV9; 7 nucleotides line up with TRBD1. The CDR3 loop is CASSVRDSKTYEQYF. The CDR3 DNA is TGTGCCAGCAGCGTACGGGACAGTAAGACTTACGAGCAGTACTTC. Based on the CDR3 plus reference TRBV9 and TRBJ2-7, the full variable domain is DSGVTQTPKHLITATGQRVTLRCSPRSGDLSVYWYQQSLDQGLQFLIQYYNGEERAKGNILERFSAQQFPDLHSELNLSSLELGDSALYFCASSVRDSKTYEQYFGPGTRLTVT.